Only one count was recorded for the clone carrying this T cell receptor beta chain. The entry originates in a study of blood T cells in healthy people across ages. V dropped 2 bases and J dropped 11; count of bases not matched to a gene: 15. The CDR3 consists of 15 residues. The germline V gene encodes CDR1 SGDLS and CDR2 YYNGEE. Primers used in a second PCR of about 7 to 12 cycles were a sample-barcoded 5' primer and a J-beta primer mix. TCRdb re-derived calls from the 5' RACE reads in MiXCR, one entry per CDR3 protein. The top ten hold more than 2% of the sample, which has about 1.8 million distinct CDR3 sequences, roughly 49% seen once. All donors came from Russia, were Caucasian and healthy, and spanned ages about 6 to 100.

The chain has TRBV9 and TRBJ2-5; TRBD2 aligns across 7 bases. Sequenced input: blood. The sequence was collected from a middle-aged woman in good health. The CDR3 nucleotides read TGTGCCAGCAGCGTCCGGGACTACATGATCAATGAGCAGTACTTC. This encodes CASSVRDYMINEQYF.